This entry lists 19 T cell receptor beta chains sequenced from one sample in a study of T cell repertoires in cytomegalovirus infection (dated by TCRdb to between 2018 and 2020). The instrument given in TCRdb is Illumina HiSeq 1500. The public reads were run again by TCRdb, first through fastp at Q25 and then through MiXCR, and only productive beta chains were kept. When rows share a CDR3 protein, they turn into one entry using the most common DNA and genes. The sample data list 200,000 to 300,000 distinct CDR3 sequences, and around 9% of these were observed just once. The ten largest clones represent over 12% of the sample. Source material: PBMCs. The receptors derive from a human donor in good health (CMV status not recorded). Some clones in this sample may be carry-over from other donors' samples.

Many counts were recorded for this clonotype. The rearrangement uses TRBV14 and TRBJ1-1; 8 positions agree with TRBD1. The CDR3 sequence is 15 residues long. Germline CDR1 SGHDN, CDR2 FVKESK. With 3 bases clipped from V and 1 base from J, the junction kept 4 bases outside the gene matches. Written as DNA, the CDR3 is TGTGCCAGCAGCCATGGTACAGGGGGGAACACTGAAGCTTTCTTT. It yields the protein CASSHGTGGNTEAFF.

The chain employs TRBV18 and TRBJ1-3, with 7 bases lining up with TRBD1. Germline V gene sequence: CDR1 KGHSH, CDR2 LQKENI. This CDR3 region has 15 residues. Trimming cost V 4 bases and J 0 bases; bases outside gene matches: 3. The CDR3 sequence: CASSLGQHSGNTIYF. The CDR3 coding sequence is TGTGCCAGCTCACTGGGACAGCACTCTGGAAACACCATATATTTT. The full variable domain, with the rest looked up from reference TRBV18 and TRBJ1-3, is NAGVMQNPRHLVRRRGQEARLRCSPMKGHSHVYWYRQLPEEGLKFMVYLQKENIIDESGMPKERFSAEFPKEGPSILRIQQVVRGDSAAYFCASSLGQHSGNTIYFGEGSWLTVV.

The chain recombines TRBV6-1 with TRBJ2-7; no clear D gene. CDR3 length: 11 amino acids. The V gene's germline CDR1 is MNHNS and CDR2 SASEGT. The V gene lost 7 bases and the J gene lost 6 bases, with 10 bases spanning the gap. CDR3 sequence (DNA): TGTGCCAGCATCGACGTAAGCGAGCAGTACTTC. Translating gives CASIDVSEQYF.

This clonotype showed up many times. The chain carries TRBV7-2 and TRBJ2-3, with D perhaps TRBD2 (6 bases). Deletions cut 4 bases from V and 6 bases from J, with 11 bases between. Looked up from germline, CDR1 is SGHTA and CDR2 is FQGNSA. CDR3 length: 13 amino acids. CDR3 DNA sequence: TGTGCCAGCAGCTCGACTAGACTGGATACGCAGTATTTT. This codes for CASSSTRLDTQYF.

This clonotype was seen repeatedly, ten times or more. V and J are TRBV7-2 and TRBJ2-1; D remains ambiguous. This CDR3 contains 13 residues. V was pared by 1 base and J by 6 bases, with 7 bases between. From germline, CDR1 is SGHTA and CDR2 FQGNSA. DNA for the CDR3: TGTGCCAGCAGCTTAGGCAGTTTCAATGAGCAGTTCTTC. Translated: CASSLGSFNEQFF.

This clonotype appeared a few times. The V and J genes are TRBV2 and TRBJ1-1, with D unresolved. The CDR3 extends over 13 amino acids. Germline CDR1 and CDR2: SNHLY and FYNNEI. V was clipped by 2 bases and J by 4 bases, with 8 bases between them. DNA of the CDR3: TGTGCCAGCAGTGAAAGGGATAGCACTGAAGCTTTCTTT. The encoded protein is CASSERDSTEAFF.

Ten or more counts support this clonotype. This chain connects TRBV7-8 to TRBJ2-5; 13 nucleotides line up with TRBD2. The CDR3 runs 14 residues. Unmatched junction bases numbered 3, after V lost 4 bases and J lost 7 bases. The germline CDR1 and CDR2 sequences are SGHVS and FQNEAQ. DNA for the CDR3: TGTGCCAGCAGCTCGGGACTAGCGGGGACGACCCAGTACTTC. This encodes CASSSGLAGTTQYF.

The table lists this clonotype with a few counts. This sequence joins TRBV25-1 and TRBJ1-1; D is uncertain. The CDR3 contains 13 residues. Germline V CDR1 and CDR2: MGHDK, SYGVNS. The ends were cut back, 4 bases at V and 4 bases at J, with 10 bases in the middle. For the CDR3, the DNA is TGTGCCAGCAGTGGTGCAAAGCGCACTGAAGCTTTCTTT. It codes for CASSGAKRTEAFF.

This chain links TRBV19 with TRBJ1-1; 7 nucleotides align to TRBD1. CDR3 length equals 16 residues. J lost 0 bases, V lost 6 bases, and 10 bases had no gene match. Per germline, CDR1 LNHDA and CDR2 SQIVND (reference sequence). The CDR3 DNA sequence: TGTGCCAGTAGGACAGTCGACAGGGTCATGAACACTGAAGCTTTCTTT. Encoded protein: CASRTVDRVMNTEAFF.

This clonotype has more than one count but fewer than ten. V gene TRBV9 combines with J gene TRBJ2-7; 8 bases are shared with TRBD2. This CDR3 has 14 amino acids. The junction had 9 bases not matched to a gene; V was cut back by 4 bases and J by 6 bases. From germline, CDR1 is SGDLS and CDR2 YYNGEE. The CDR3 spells CASSPGGGRGEQYF. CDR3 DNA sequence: TGTGCCAGCAGCCCCGGGGGGGGGCGAGGCGAGCAGTACTTC.

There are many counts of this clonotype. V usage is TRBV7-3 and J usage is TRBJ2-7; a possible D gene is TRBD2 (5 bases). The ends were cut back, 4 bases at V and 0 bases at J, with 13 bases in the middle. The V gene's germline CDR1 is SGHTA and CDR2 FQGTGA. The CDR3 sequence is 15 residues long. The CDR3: CASSSAGGPSYEQYF. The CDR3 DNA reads TGTGCCAGCAGCTCCGCGGGCGGGCCCTCCTACGAGCAGTACTTC.

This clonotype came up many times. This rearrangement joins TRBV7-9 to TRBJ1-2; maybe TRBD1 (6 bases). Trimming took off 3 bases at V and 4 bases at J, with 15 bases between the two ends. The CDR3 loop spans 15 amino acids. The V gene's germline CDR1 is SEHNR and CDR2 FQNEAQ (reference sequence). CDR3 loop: CASSFGAGARYGYTF. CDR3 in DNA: TGTGCCAGCAGCTTCGGCGCAGGGGCCCGCTATGGCTACACCTTC. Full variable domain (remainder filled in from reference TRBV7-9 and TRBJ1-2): DTGVSQNPRHKITKRGQNVTFRCDPISEHNRLYWYRQTLGQGPEFLTYFQNEAQLEKSRLLSDRFSAERPKGSFSTLEIQRTEQGDSAMYLCASSFGAGARYGYTFGSGTRLTVV.

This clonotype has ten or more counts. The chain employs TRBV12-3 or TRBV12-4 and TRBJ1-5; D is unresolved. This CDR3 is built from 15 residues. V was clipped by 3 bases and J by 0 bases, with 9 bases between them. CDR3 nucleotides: TGTGCCAGCAGTTTTGGGCAGCATAGCAATCAGCCCCAGCATTTT. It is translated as CASSFGQHSNQPQHF.

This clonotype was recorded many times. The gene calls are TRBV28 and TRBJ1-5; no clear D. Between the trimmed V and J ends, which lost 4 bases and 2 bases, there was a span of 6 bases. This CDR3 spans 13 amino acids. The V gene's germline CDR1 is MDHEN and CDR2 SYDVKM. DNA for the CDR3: TGTGCCAGCAGTTCGTTGGGCAATCAGCCCCAGCATTTT. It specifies CASSSLGNQPQHF.

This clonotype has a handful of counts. CDR3 bases: TGTGCCAGCAGCTTAGCGGCTAGCGGGAGCAATGAGCAGTTCTTC. This codes for CASSLAASGSNEQFF. This chain links TRBV7-9 with TRBJ2-1; 10 bases map to TRBD2. Germline trimming cut 0 bases from V and 6 bases from J; bases unmatched to any gene: 2. Germline assignment: CDR1 SEHNR and CDR2 FQNEAQ (reference sequence). The CDR3 loop spans 15 amino acids.

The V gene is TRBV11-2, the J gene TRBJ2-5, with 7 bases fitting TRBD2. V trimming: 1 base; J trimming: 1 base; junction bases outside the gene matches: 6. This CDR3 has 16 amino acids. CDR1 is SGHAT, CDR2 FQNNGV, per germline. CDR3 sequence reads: CASSLGWRGIQETQYF. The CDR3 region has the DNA TGTGCCAGCAGCTTAGGTTGGCGGGGGATCCAAGAGACCCAGTACTTC.

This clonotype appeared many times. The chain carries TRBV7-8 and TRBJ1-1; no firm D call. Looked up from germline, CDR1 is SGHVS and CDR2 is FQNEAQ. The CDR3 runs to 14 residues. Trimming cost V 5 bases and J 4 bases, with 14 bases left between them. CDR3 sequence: CASSPWVDRTEAFF. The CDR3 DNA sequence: TGTGCCAGCAGCCCTTGGGTCGACCGCACTGAAGCTTTCTTT.

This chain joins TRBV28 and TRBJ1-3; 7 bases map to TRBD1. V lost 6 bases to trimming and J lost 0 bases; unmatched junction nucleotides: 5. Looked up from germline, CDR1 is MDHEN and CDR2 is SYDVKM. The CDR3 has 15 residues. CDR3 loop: CASSGWDSSGNTIYF. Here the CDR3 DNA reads TGTGCCAGCAGCGGGTGGGACAGCTCTGGAAACACCATATATTTT.

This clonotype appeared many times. CDR3 sequence (DNA): TGTGCCACCAGTTTTTCCGGGGACTCCTACGAGCAGTACTTC. Protein sequence: CATSFSGDSYEQYF. This chain joins TRBV24-1 and TRBJ2-7; D might be TRBD2 (5 bases). Germline CDR1 KGHDR, CDR2 SFDVKD. Trimming stripped 6 bases from V and 0 bases from J, with 11 bases between. The CDR3 length is 14 residues.